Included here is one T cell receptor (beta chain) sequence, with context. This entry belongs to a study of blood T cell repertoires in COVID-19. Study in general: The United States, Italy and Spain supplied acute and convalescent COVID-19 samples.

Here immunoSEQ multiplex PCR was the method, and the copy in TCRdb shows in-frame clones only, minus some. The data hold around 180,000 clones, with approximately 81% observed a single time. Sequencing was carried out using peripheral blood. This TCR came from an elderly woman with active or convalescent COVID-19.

DNA for the CDR3: TGTGCCAGCAGCGAGACAGGGGGGAGCTATGGCTACACCTTC. This sequence encodes CASSETGGSYGYTF. The chain couples TRBV13 to TRBJ1-2, with 9 bases aligning to TRBD1. V dropped 5 bases and J dropped 4; count of bases not matched to a gene: 5. The CDR3 covers 14 residues. Germline V gene sequence: CDR1 PRHDT, CDR2 FYEKMQ (reference sequence).